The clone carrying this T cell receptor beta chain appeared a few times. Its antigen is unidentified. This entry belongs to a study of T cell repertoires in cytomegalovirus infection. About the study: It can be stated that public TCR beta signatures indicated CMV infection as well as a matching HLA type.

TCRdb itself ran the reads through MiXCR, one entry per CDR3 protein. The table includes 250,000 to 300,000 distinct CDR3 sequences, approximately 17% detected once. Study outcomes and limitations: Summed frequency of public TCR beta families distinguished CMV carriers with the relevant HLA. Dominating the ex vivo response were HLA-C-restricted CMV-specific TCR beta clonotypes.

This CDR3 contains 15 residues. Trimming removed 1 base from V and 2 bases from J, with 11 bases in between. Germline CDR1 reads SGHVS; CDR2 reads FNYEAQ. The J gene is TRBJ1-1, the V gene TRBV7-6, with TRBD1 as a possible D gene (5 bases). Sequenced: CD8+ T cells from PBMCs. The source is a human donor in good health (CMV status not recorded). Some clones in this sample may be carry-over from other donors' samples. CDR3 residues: CASSLVKGTNTEAFF. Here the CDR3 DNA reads TGTGCCAGCAGCTTAGTTAAGGGGACTAACACTGAAGCTTTCTTT.